This TCR beta chain was captured by sequencing in a study of blood T cell repertoires in COVID-19 (TCRdb year 2020). About the full investigation: Collaborator samples came from the United States, Italy and Spain and covered acute and convalescent phases of COVID-19. The material from the prospective study consisted of cDNA or gDNA derived from T cells, B-cell-depleted T cells, or PBMCs. Subjects who had been exposed to COVID-19, were actively infected with it, or had recovered from it provided the deeply sampled blood TCRbeta repertoires that made up the dataset. A freely available public database, intended as a resource for researchers studying the immune response to SARS-CoV-2, is where the repertoires were released. The samples were drawn from two sources: the first 160 participants of the ongoing ImmuneRACE study, and 1,000 to 1,500 subjects contributed by 6 global collaborators. The sample metadata nearly always contained a de-identified subject ID, COVID-19 status, age in years and sex. Where HLA class I and class II types were available, the types were taken from metadata supplied by the sample provider, not from assay-based typing. Study-level results and caveats: The quantity of clinical and demographic metadata differed by source and by participant and was supplied without curation.

A note on this clone: The specificity of this receptor is unknown. The input lacks base qualities; no much larger clone sits a single base away.

The immunoSEQ Assay, a bias-controlled multiplex PCR, was used to amplify TCRbeta CDR3 regions from genomic DNA. The source study handled its data this way. Nucleated cell counts per sample were estimated from amplification of reference gene primers within the assay. To quantify the absolute abundance of each unique TCRbeta CDR3 rearrangement, sequence reads were collapsed and filtered. For each sample, productive Simpson clonality was calculated as the square root of Simpson's diversity index over productive rearrangements. Imported from immuneACCESS, the table was reduced by TCRdb to in-frame sequences with V and J called. These copies leave out some clones; in studies compared against another copy, an unresolved V gene accounts for under half, and the cause of the remainder is not known. Clone size and the V and J calls come from that table; the DNA yielded D and trimming. Recorded for this sample are approximately 81,000 clones; about 88% of them occurred a single time. Around 10% of the sample comes from the top ten.

Whole blood was collected in K2EDTA tubes by collaborating institutions according to the institutions' own protocols. For TCRbeta analysis, collaborator samples were shipped as frozen whole blood, as isolated PBMCs, or as DNA extracted from either sample type. There are 16 amino acids in the CDR3, from cysteine to phenylalanine inclusive. Only CDR3 DNA remains: 48 bases, in frame from the first base. At the junction V is shortened by 2 bases and J by 2 bases, with 10 bases in between. The CDR1 and CDR2 encoded by the germline V gene are ENHRY and SYGVKD. The chain joins TRBV10-3 to TRBJ1-6; the D gene is perhaps TRBD1, from 5 matching bases. The source material was peripheral blood. This clonotype originated in a man in his 70s with active or convalescent COVID-19. CDR3 protein: CAISEGGWAYNSPLHF. In nucleotides, the sequence is TGTGCCATCAGTGAGGGGGGGTGGGCCTATAATTCACCCCTCCACTTT.